This passage covers 15 T cell receptor beta chains from one sample sequenced in a study of T cells in Graves' hyperthyroidism and ophthalmopathy. Researchers took RNA transcripts and amplified the TCR beta CDR3 regions from them. The HTBI set primed first-round TCR CDR3 RT-PCR. TCRdb ran MiXCR on the multiplex PCR reads and lists one entry per CDR3 protein. The table lists more than 600,000 distinct CDR3 sequences, 16% of them singletons. The material sequenced was blood. The receptor set was obtained from a man between 18 and 29 years old with Graves' hyperthyroidism.

This clonotype was seen only a few times. The rearrangement links TRBV7-9 to TRBJ2-7; TRBD1 is a possible D gene (5 bases). Germline values: CDR1 SEHNR, CDR2 FQNEAQ (reference sequence). Trimming removed 0 bases from V and 1 base from J, with 13 bases in between. This CDR3 is 16 amino acids long. The CDR3 DNA reads TGTGCCAGCAGCTTAGCCCAGGGTACCATATCCTACGAGCAGTACTTC. Protein: CASSLAQGTISYEQYF.

The chain recombines TRBV2 with TRBJ1-2; D might be TRBD1 (6 bases). This CDR3 is 14 amino acids long. Germline CDR1 is SNHLY and CDR2 is FYNNEI. V shed 7 bases and J shed 2 bases, with 14 bases lying between them. The CDR3 loop is CASTGTIRNYGYTF. The CDR3 DNA reads TGTGCCAGCACTGGGACAATTCGGAACTATGGCTACACCTTC.

This clonotype was seen many times. This chain links TRBV12-3 or TRBV12-4 with TRBJ2-5; D perhaps matches TRBD1 (5 bases). The length of the CDR3 is 12 residues. The V and J ends lost 8 bases and 5 bases respectively, with 12 bases between them. CDR3 DNA: TGTGCCAGCGGAACAGGTTCCGAGACCCAGTACTTC. Amino acid sequence: CASGTGSETQYF.

This chain connects TRBV14 to TRBJ1-4; 7 nucleotides align to TRBD1. CDR1 and CDR2 from the germline V gene are SGHDN and FVKESK. The CDR3 totals 15 residues. With 5 bases clipped from V and 2 bases from J, the junction kept 5 bases outside the gene matches. CDR3 protein: CASSSYRGTNEKLFF. The CDR3 nucleotides are TGTGCCAGCAGCTCATACAGGGGCACTAATGAAAAACTGTTTTTT.

This chain links TRBV29-1 with TRBJ2-7; TRBD1 matches at 10 bases. The germline V gene encodes CDR1 SQVTM and CDR2 ANQGSEA. With 2 bases clipped from V and 6 bases from J, the junction kept 4 bases outside the gene matches. This CDR3 has 13 amino acids. DNA of the CDR3: TGCAGCGTTGAACTGGGACAGGGGTTCGAGCAGTACTTC. The encoded protein is CSVELGQGFEQYF.

This clonotype was found many times. This chain connects TRBV28 to TRBJ1-1, with TRBD1 identical over 7 bases. The ends lost 3 bases at V and 1 base at J; junction bases unmatched: 5. This CDR3 has 15 amino acids. Germline CDR1 is MDHEN and CDR2 is SYDVKM. The CDR3 is CASSFQGGPNTEAFF. The DNA for the CDR3 is TGTGCCAGCAGTTTTCAGGGGGGTCCGAACACTGAAGCTTTCTTT.

This clonotype was observed at least ten times. The gene calls are TRBV28 and TRBJ1-5; D is ambiguous. The CDR3 sequence is 12 residues long. Germline lookup yields CDR1 MDHEN and CDR2 SYDVKM. Trimming cost V 4 bases and J 6 bases, with 7 bases left between them. The CDR3 bases are TGTGCCAGCAGTTCTAGGGCTCAGCCCCAGCATTTT. Its translation: CASSSRAQPQHF.

The rearrangement joins TRBV28 to TRBJ2-7; the D gene is possibly TRBD2 (5 bases). Per germline, CDR1 MDHEN and CDR2 SYDVKM. V lost 7 bases to trimming and J lost 3 bases, with 10 bases between them. The CDR3 is made up of 12 amino acids. The CDR3 region has the DNA TGTGCCAGCACCGACGGGAACTACGAGCAGTACTTC. This codes for CASTDGNYEQYF.

This chain joins TRBV7-2 and TRBJ2-7; D is possibly TRBD2 (7 bases). From germline, CDR1 is SGHTA and CDR2 FQGNSA. V was trimmed by 5 bases and J by 0 bases, leaving 14 bases between them. The CDR3 sequence is 15 residues long. The CDR3 sequence is CASSPLGGASYEQYF. In nucleotides, the CDR3 is TGTGCCAGCAGCCCCCTGGGGGGGGCCTCCTACGAGCAGTACTTC.

This clonotype was seen a handful of times. The chain is built from TRBV2 and TRBJ1-2; 7 nucleotides align to TRBD1. V lost 7 bases, J lost 2 bases, and 7 bases stayed unmatched. Germline V CDR1 and CDR2: SNHLY, FYNNEI. CDR3 size: 14 residues. The CDR3 loop is CASTHRGMNYGYTF. DNA for the CDR3: TGTGCCAGCACCCACAGGGGAATGAACTATGGCTACACCTTC.

This clonotype was picked up many times. The J gene is TRBJ2-7, the V gene TRBV20-1; D is possibly TRBD1 (5 bases). This CDR3 has 13 residues. The germline gives CDR1 DFQATT, CDR2 SNEGSKA (reference sequence). Trimming took 6 bases from V and 1 from J, leaving 13 bases between them. The CDR3 DNA reads TGCAGTGCGTCTAGTGGACATTCCTACGAGCAGTACTTC. This encodes CSASSGHSYEQYF.

This clonotype was observed a few times. The chain recombines TRBV2 with TRBJ2-1; TRBD2 matches at 9 bases. The CDR3 is 16 residues long. Germline V gene lookup returns CDR1 SNHLY and CDR2 FYNNEI. V shed 8 bases and J 3 bases; nucleotides not matched to a gene: 11. Here the CDR3 DNA reads TGTGCCAGCGTCCGGAGGACTAGCGACGACTACAATGAGCAGTTCTTC. This codes for CASVRRTSDDYNEQFF.

In this sample, this clonotype turned up a few times. The rearrangement joins TRBV27 to TRBJ1-2, with D tentatively TRBD1 (6 bases). Germline assignment: CDR1 MNHEY and CDR2 SMNVEV (reference sequence). Trimming took off 5 bases at V and 5 bases at J, with 24 bases between the two ends. The CDR3 contains 17 residues. This CDR3 is CASSISGTKSGGYGYTF. Here the CDR3 DNA reads TGTGCCAGCAGTATCTCCGGGACAAAGTCTGGCGGATATGGCTACACCTTC.

The chain recombines TRBV27 with TRBJ2-7; D is ambiguous. Germline-derived CDR1 and CDR2 are MNHEY and SMNVEV (reference sequence). The CDR3 has 9 residues. Written as DNA, the CDR3 is TGTGTCCTAAACCACGAGCAGTACTTC. Translated, it gives CVLNHEQYF.

This clonotype was seen many times. The CDR3 region has the DNA TGTGCCAGCAGTTTGTCCGGACAGGGGAACGAGCAGTACTTC. This sequence encodes CASSLSGQGNEQYF. The chain is built from TRBV12-3 or TRBV12-4 and TRBJ2-7, with 9 bases fitting TRBD1. CDR3 length: 14 residues. J lost 5 bases, V lost 3 bases, and 5 bases had no gene match.